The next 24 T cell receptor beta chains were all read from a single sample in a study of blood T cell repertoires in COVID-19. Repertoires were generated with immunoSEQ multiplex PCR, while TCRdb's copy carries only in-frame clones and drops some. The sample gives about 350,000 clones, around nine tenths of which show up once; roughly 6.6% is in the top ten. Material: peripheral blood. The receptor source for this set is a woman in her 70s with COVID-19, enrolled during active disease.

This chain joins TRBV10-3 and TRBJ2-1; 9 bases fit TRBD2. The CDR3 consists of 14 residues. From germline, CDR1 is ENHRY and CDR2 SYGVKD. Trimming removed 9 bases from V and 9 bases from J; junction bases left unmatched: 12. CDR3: CAMSSSGGSGEQFF. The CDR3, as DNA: TGTGCCATGAGCTCGAGCGGGGGGAGCGGTGAGCAGTTCTTC.

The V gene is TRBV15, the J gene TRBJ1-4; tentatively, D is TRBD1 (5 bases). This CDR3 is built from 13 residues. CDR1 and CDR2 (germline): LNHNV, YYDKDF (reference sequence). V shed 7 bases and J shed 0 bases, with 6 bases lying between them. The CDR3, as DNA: TGTGCCACCAAAGGGGCAACTAATGAAAAACTGTTTTTT. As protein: CATKGATNEKLFF. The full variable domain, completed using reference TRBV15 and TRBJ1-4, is DAMVIQNPRYQVTQFGKPVTLSCSQTLNHNVMYWYQQKSSQAPKLLFHYYDKDFNNEADTPDNFQSRRPNTSFCFLDIRSPGLGDTAMYLCATKGATNEKLFFGSGTQLSVL.

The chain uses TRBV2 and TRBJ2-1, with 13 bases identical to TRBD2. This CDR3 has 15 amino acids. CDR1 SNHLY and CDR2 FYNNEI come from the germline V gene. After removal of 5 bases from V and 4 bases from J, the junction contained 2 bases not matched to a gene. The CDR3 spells CASSPGLAGYNEQFF. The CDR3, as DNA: TGTGCCAGCAGTCCGGGACTAGCGGGGTACAATGAGCAGTTCTTC.

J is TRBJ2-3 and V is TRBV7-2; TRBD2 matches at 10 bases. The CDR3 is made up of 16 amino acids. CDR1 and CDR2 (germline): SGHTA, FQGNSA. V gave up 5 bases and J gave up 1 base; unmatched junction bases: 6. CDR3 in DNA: TGTGCCAGCAGCCCCCAGCGGGGGGGCCGCACAGATACGCAGTATTTT. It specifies CASSPQRGGRTDTQYF.

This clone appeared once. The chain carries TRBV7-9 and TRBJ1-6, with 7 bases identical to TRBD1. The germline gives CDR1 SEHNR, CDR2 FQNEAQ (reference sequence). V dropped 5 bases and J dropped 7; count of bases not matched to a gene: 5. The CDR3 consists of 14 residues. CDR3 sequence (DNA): TGTGCCAGCAGCACCGGACAGGAGAATTCACCCCTCCACTTT. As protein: CASSTGQENSPLHF.

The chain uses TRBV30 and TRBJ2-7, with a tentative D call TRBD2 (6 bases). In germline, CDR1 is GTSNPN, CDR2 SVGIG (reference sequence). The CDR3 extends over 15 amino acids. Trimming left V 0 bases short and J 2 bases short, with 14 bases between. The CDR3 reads CAWSVAGRRAYEQYF. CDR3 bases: TGTGCCTGGAGTGTTGCGGGACGTCGTGCCTACGAGCAGTACTTC.

In DNA form, the CDR3 reads TGTGCCAGCAGCTTATGGCCCGGGGAAAGGCAGTTCTTC. Its translation is CASSLWPGERQFF. The chain links TRBV7-8 to TRBJ2-1; TRBD2 is a possible D gene (5 bases). V was trimmed by 2 bases and J by 12 bases, leaving 14 bases between them. CDR1 and CDR2 from the germline V gene are SGHVS and FQNEAQ. The CDR3 spans 13 residues.

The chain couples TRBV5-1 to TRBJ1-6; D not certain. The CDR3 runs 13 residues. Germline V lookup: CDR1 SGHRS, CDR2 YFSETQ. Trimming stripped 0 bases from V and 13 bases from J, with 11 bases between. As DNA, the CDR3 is TGCGCCAGCAGCTTGGGAGCGGGTTCCCCCCTCCACTTT. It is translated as CASSLGAGSPLHF. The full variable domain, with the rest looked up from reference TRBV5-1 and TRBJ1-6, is KAGVTQTPRYLIKTRGQQVTLSCSPISGHRSVSWYQQTPGQGLQFLFEYFSETQRNKGNFPGRFSGRQFSNSRSEMNVSTLELGDSALYLCASSLGAGSPLHFGNGTRLTVT.

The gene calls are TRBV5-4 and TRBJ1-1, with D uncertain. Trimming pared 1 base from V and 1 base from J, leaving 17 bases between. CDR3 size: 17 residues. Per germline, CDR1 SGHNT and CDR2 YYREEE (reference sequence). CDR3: CASSLSLILSGNTEAFF. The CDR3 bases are TGTGCCAGCAGCTTGTCCCTTATATTGTCGGGGAACACTGAAGCTTTCTTT.

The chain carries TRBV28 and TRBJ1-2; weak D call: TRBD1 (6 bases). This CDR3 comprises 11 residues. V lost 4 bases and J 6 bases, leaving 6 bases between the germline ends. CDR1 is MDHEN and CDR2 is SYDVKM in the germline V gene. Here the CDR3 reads CASSYRDGYTF. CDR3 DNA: TGTGCCAGCAGTTACAGGGATGGCTACACCTTC.

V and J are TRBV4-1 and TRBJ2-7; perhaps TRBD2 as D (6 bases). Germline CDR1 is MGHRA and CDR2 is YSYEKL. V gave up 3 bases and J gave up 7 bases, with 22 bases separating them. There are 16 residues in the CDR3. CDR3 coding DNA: TGCGCCAGCAGCCACGCTCGCAACGGTGGAGGAGGGGAGCAGTACTTC. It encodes CASSHARNGGGGEQYF.

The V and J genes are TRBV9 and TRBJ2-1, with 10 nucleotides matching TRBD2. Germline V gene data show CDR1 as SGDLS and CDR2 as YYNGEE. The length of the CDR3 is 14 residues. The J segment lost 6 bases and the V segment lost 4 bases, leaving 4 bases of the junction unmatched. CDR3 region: CASSLGTSANEQFF. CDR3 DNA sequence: TGTGCCAGCAGCCTCGGGACTAGCGCCAATGAGCAGTTCTTC. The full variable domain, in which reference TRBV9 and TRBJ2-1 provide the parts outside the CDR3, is DSGVTQTPKHLITATGQRVTLRCSPRSGDLSVYWYQQSLDQGLQFLIQYYNGEERAKGNILERFSAQQFPDLHSELNLSSLELGDSALYFCASSLGTSANEQFFGPGTRLTVL.

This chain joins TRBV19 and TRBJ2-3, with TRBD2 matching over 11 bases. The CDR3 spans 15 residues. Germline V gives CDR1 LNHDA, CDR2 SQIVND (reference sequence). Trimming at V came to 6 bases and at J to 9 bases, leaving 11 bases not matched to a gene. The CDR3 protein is CASSTTLAGGQTQYF. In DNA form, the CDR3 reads TGTGCCAGTAGCACCACTCTAGCGGGGGGCCAGACGCAGTATTTT.

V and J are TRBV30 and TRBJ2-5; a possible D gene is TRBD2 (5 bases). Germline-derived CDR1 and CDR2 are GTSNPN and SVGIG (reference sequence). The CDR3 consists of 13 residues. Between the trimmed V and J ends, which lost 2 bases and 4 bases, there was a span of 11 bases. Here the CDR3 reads CAWSRSSIETQYF. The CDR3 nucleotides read TGTGCCTGGAGTAGGTCTAGCATAGAGACCCAGTACTTC.

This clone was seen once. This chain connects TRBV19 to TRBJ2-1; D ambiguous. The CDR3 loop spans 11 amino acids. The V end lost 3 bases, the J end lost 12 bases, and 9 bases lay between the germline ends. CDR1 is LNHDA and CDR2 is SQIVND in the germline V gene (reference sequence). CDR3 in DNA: TGTGCCAGTAGTATCGGCGCGGCGCAGTTCTTC. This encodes CASSIGAAQFF.

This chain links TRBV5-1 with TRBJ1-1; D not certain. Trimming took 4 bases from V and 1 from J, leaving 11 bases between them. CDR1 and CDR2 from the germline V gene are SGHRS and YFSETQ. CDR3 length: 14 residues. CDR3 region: CASSRSLTNTEAFF. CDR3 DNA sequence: TGCGCCAGCAGCCGGTCACTAACGAACACTGAAGCTTTCTTT.

CDR3 DNA: TGTGCCAGCTCACCACGAAGGGGTGAAACTGAAGCTTTCTTT. The encoded protein is CASSPRRGETEAFF. The V and J genes are TRBV18 and TRBJ1-1, with D maybe TRBD1 (5 bases). This CDR3 has 14 residues. CDR1 and CDR2 (germline): KGHSH, LQKENI. V was trimmed by 1 base and J by 5 bases, leaving 11 bases between them.

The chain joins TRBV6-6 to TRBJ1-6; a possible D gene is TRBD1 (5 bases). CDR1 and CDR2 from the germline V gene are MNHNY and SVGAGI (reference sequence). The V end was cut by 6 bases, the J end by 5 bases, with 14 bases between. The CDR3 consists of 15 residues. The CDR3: CASRGQRGDNSPLHF. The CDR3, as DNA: TGTGCCAGCAGGGGTCAGCGGGGGGATAATTCACCCCTCCACTTT.

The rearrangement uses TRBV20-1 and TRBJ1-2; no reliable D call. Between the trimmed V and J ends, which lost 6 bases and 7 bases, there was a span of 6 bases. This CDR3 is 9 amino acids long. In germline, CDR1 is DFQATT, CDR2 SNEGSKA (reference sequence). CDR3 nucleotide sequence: TGCAGTGCCCTTTCTGGCTACACCTTC. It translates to CSALSGYTF.

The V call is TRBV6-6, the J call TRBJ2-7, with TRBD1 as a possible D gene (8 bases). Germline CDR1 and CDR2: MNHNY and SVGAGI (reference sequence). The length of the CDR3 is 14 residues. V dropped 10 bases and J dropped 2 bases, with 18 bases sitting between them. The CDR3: CATNGQGLTYEQYF. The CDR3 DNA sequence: TGTGCCACCAACGGACAGGGACTAACCTACGAGCAGTACTTC.

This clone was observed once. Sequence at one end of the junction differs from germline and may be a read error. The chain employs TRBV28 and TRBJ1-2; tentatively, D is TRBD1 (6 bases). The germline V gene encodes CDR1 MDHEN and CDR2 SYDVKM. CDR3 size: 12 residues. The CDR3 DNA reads TGTGCCAGCAGTTTCCAGGACAGCCAAGTTCCCTTC. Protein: CASSFQDSQVPF.

The CDR3 region is CAGGRGHTEAFF. The CDR3 nucleotides are TGTGCCGGGGGTCGGGGTCACACTGAAGCTTTCTTT. The rearrangement links TRBV30 to TRBJ1-1; TRBD1 might be the D (5 bases). This CDR3 has 12 residues. The V and J ends lost 8 bases and 3 bases respectively, with 13 bases between them. Germline assignment: CDR1 GTSNPN and CDR2 SVGIG (reference sequence). The full variable domain, its missing parts supplied by reference TRBV30 and TRBJ1-1, is SQTIHQWPATLVQPVGSPLSLECTVEGTSNPNLYWYRQAAGRGLQLLFYSVGIGQISSEVPQNLSASRPQDRQFILSSKKLLLSDSGFYLCAGGRGHTEAFFGQGTRLTVV.

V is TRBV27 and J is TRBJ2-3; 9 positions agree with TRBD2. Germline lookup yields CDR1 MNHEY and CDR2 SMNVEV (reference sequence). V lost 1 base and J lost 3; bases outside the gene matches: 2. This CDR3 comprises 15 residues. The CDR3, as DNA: TGTGCCAGCAGTTTATTAGCGGGGGCTACAGATACGCAGTATTTT. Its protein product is CASSLLAGATDTQYF.

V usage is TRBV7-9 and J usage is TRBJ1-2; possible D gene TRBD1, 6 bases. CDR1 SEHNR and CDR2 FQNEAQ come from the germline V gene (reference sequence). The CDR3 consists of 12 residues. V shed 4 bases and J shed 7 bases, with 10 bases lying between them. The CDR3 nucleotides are TGTGCCAGCAGCTGGGACACACGTGGCTACACCTTC. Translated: CASSWDTRGYTF.